One and the same sample provided the 11 T cell receptor beta chains below, sequenced in a study of CD8 T cells in Susac syndrome. Random hexamers were used to reverse transcribe 0.5 to 1 ug of RNA. TCRdb re-analysed the immunoSEQ multiplex PCR reads in MiXCR, keeping a single row per CDR3 protein. The sample consists of around 170,000 distinct CDR3 sequences, approximately 94% of them appearing once. The sequencing input was CD4+ T cells from PBMCs. These receptors originate from a human donor with Susac syndrome.

The chain combines TRBV15 with TRBJ1-1; weak D call: TRBD1 (6 bases). The germline V gene encodes CDR1 LNHNV and CDR2 YYDKDF (reference sequence). The ends were cut back, 11 bases at V and 10 bases at J, with 11 bases in the middle. The CDR3 extends over 9 amino acids. The CDR3 here is CASRDTAFF. The CDR3 coding sequence is TGTGCCTCCCGGGACACAGCTTTCTTT.

The J gene is TRBJ2-2, the V gene TRBV28; tentatively, D is TRBD1 (5 bases). Germline V lookup: CDR1 MDHEN, CDR2 SYDVKM. The V gene lost 6 bases and the J gene lost 4 bases, with 9 bases spanning the gap. This CDR3 region has 13 residues. Here the CDR3 DNA reads TGTGCCAGCAGGCCCCAGGGCACCGGGGAGCTGTTTTTT. Residues: CASRPQGTGELFF.

CDR3 region: CASTRGLDTEAFF. CDR3 DNA sequence: TGCGCCAGCACCCGGGGACTGGACACTGAAGCTTTCTTT. The chain couples TRBV5-1 to TRBJ1-1; TRBD1 is a possible D gene (5 bases). From germline, CDR1 is SGHRS and CDR2 YFSETQ. This CDR3 has 13 amino acids. V was trimmed by 6 bases and J by 3 bases, leaving 12 bases between them.

The rearrangement uses TRBV5-1 and TRBJ2-2; D unresolved. The germline V gene has CDR1 SGHRS and CDR2 YFSETQ. Trimming shortened V by 4 bases and J by 3 bases, and 7 bases separated the two germline ends. This CDR3 contains 13 residues. This CDR3 reads CASSLMDTGELFF. The DNA of the CDR3 is TGCGCCAGCAGCCTCATGGACACCGGGGAGCTGTTTTTT.

The chain combines TRBV11-2 with TRBJ2-5, with D perhaps TRBD2 (5 bases). The V end lost 7 bases, the J end lost 4 bases, and 13 bases lay between the germline ends. The CDR3 runs to 13 residues. In germline, CDR1 is SGHAT, CDR2 FQNNGV. The CDR3: CASTPSGGETQYF. CDR3 nucleotide sequence: TGTGCCAGCACCCCCTCCGGAGGAGAGACCCAGTACTTC. The variable domain in full, completed from reference TRBV11-2 and TRBJ2-5, reads EAGVAQSPRYKIIEKRQSVAFWCNPISGHATLYWYQQILGQGPKLLIQFQNNGVVDDSQLPKDRFSAERLKGVDSTLKIQPAKLEDSAVYLCASTPSGGETQYFGPGTRLLVL.

The J gene is TRBJ1-1, the V gene TRBV20-1; D gene unclear. The germline V gene encodes CDR1 DFQATT and CDR2 SNEGSKA (reference sequence). V gave up 5 bases and J gave up 0 bases, with 4 bases separating them. The CDR3 consists of 11 residues. CDR3 coding DNA: TGCAGTGCTCGCCTGAACACTGAAGCTTTCTTT. Amino acid sequence: CSARLNTEAFF.

The chain is built from TRBV5-1 and TRBJ2-1, with 8 bases lining up with TRBD1. Germline V gene sequence: CDR1 SGHRS, CDR2 YFSETQ. J lost 3 bases, V lost 2 bases, and 7 bases had no gene match. This CDR3 has 16 residues. For the CDR3, the DNA is TGCGCCAGCAGCTTAACGGGGACAGGAGTCTACAATGAGCAGTTCTTC. Its protein is CASSLTGTGVYNEQFF.

This chain links TRBV28 with TRBJ2-5; D call uncertain. CDR1 MDHEN and CDR2 SYDVKM come from the germline V gene. Between the trimmed V and J ends, which lost 5 bases and 2 bases, there was a span of 12 bases. This CDR3 spans 14 amino acids. The CDR3 protein is CASSSIRIQETQYF. The DNA for the CDR3 is TGTGCCAGCAGTAGTATCAGGATTCAAGAGACCCAGTACTTC. Full variable domain (rest looked up from reference TRBV28 and TRBJ2-5): DVKVTQSSRYLVKRTGEKVFLECVQDMDHENMFWYRQDPGLGLRLIYFSYDVKMKEKGDIPEGYSVSREKKERFSLILESASTNQTSMYLCASSSIRIQETQYFGPGTRLLVL.

This rearrangement joins TRBV3-1 to TRBJ2-1; D unresolved. Germline lookup yields CDR1 LGHDT and CDR2 YNNKEL (reference sequence). The CDR3 extends over 15 amino acids. Deletions cut 0 bases from V and 4 bases from J, with 10 bases between. The DNA of the CDR3 is TGTGCCAGCAGCCAAGATATAAGTGGGTACAATGAGCAGTTCTTC. This codes for CASSQDISGYNEQFF.

The gene calls are TRBV3-1 and TRBJ2-7, with D hard to call. The V and J ends lost 1 base and 0 bases respectively, with 7 bases between them. Germline V lookup: CDR1 LGHDT, CDR2 YNNKEL (reference sequence). The CDR3 extends over 14 amino acids. CDR3 sequence: CASSQVSSSYEQYF. In nucleotides, the CDR3 is TGTGCCAGCAGCCAAGTGTCTAGCTCCTACGAGCAGTACTTC.

V usage is TRBV5-1 and J usage is TRBJ2-7, with D possibly being TRBD2 (6 bases). Looked up from germline, CDR1 is SGHRS and CDR2 is YFSETQ. The ends were cut back, 3 bases at V and 3 bases at J, with 16 bases in the middle. The CDR3 sequence is 15 residues long. Here the CDR3 reads CASSSGGEEYYEQYF. As DNA, the CDR3 is TGCGCCAGCAGCTCGGGCGGGGAAGAGTACTACGAGCAGTACTTC.